Here is one T cell receptor beta chain with its context. There is no known antigen for this receptor. Within one base of it there is no much larger clone, and no base qualities were kept. Peripheral blood CD8+ and CD4+ T cells from healthy donors, Susac syndrome patients and multiple sclerosis patients were profiled using high-throughput TCR beta sequencing. The multiple sclerosis controls were treatment-naive patients who had stable or active relapsing-remitting disease and met the revised McDonald criteria. CD8+ TEMRA cells were enriched by FACS, while bulk CD8+ and CD4+ T cells were purified by magnetic negative isolation. Blood was collected in EDTA tubes and processed within 24 hours, with PBMCs isolated through density gradient centrifugation. PBMCs destined for TCR sequencing were cryopreserved in liquid nitrogen and later thawed in a 37 °C water bath. The sorted or isolated CD4+, CD8+ and CD8+ TEMRA cells reached a purity of at least 90%.

RNA was extracted using the RNeasy kit, and roughly 0.5 to 1 ug of the RNA was reverse transcribed with random hexamers. The immunoSEQ multiplex PCR assay, which covers 54 Vbeta and 13 Jbeta segments, was used to amplify TCR beta CDR3 regions. PCR amplification bias was corrected by using a synthetic template baseline for primer optimization and computational correction. The original methods were these. Reads were annotated to V, D and J genes according to IMGT and were analyzed with immunoSEQ Analyzer, with only productive sequences retained. Clonality was computed as one minus Shannon entropy normalized by log2 of the number of productive unique sequences. For each patient and control, public and private clones were evaluated among the 100 most prevalent clones. Clones were defined as Susac-specific when absent from the healthy and MS cohorts, from fewer than 1,300 published viral clones and from other ImmuneACCESS disease sequences. TCRdb redid the processing of the public reads, applying fastp at Q25 and MiXCR, and retained in-frame beta chains. Each CDR3 protein appears once, grouped with its most common genes and DNA. The V and J calls shown here were made by TCRdb, not taken from the authors' results. This sample gives hundreds of thousands of distinct CDR3 sequences in total; 95% of them show up just once. Around 0.08% of the sample is taken by the ten largest.

The data are from a study of CD8 T cells in Susac syndrome (dated by TCRdb to 2018 to 2020). Turning to the overall study: Repertoire sequencing was used to test whether CD8+ T cell activation and differentiation in Susac syndrome was antigen driven. Broad study findings and their caveats: The number of individuals in the TCR sequencing and HLA analysis was recognized as being relatively small.

The cysteine opens and the phenylalanine closes a CDR3 of 13 amino acids. The only DNA kept is the CDR3, 39 bases in frame from the first base. CDR1 and CDR2 were assigned from the germline V gene (reference sequence) as DFQATT and SNEGSKA. The junction carries 11 bases between V and J, which are trimmed by 2 bases and 4 bases respectively. Material: CD4+ T cells from PBMCs. The sequence is built from TRBV20-1 and TRBJ1-2, and TRBD1 may be the D gene, going by 5 matching bases. The TCR originated in a human donor with multiple sclerosis. The CDR3 protein sequence reads: CSARTGQGYGYTF. The nucleotide sequence reads as follows: TGCAGTGCTAGAACCGGGCAGGGCTATGGCTACACCTTC.